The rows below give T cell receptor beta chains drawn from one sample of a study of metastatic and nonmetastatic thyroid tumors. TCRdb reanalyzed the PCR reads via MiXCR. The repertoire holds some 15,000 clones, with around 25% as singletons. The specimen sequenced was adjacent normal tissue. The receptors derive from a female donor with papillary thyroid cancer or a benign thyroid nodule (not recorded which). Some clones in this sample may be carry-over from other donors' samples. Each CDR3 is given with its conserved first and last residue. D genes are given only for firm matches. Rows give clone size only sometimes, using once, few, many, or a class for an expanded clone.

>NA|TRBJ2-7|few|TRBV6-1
TGTGCCAGCATTAGGAAACAGGACTACTACGAGCAGTACTTC
CASIRKQDYYEQYF
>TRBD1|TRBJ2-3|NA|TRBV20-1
TGCAGTGCTGGGGACAGGTCAGATACGCAGTATTTT
CSAGDRSDTQYF
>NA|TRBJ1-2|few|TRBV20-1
TGCAGTGCTAGGGCGGACCCTCGGCGGTTTTATGGCTACACCTTC
CSARADPRRFYGYTF
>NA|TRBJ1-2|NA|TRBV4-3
TGCGCCAGCAGCCAAGATCGAAGGGGTTCGGTCTATGGCTACACCTTC
CASSQDRRGSVYGYTF
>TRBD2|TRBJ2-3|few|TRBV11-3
TGTGCCAGCAGCGCATCCGGGACTATCACAGATACGCAGTATTTT
CASSASGTITDTQYF
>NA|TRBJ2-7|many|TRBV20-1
TGCAGTGCTTACAGGTCAAGGGGATACGAGCAGTACTTC
CSAYRSRGYEQYF
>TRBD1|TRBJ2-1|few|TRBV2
TGTGCCAGCAGTAGGGGGCAAGGCAATGAGCAGTTCTTC
CASSRGQGNEQFF
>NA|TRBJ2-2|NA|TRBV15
TGTGCCACCAGCAGAGTTACGGCAGGGAAGCCCGGGGAGCTGTTTTTT
CATSRVTAGKPGELFF
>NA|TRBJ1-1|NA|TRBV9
TGTGCCAGCAGCGTAGCCCCATCGTGGGCCGACACTGAAGCTTTCTTT
CASSVAPSWADTEAFF
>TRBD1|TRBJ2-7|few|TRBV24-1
TGTGCCACCAGTGATTCTCAGGGGACAGGGCCCCACGAGCAGTACTTC
CATSDSQGTGPHEQYF
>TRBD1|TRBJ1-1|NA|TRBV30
TGTGCCTGGAGTAATGGACAGGGCACTGAAGCTTTCTTT
CAWSNGQGTEAFF
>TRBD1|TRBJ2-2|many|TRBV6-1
TGTGCCAGCAGGCACGGGACAGTCGCCGGGGAGCTGTTTTTT
CASRHGTVAGELFF
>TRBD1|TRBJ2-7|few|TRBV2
TGTGCCAGCAGCCCTACAGGGGGCGAGCAGTACTTC
CASSPTGGEQYF
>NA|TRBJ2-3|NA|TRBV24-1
TGTGCCACCAGTGATTTCGGGACAGATACGCAGTATTTT
CATSDFGTDTQYF
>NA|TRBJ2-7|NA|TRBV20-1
TGCAGTGCCTTAGACTGGTACGAGCAGTACTTC
CSALDWYEQYF
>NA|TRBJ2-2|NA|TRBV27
TGTGCCAGCGGTCTAATGGATAACACAGGGGAGCTGTTTTTT
CASGLMDNTGELFF
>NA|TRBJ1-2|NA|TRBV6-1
TGTGCCAGCAGTGATGGGGCATATGGCTACACCTTC
CASSDGAYGYTF
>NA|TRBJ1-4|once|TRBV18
TGTGCCAGCTGGAGGGCTCTTAATGAAAAACTGTTTTTT
CASWRALNEKLFF
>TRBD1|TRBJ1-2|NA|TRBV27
TGTGCCAGCAGTGGGGGACAGGGGTCCAAACTCTTC
CASSGGQGSKLF
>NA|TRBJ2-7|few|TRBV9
TGTGCCAGCAGCGCGGATGGCAGCTCCTACGAGCAGTACTTC
CASSADGSSYEQYF
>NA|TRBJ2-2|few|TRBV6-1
TGTGCCAGCAGTTCGGTATCGGGAACTACCGGGGAGCTGTTTTTT
CASSSVSGTTGELFF
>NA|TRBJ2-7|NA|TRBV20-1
TGCAGTGCTTTTAAGCGGACACAGGGACCCGAGCAGTACTTC
CSAFKRTQGPEQYF
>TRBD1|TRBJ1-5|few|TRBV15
TGTGCCACCAGCAGTTACCGGGACAGGGGAATGAATCAGCCCCAGCATTTT
CATSSYRDRGMNQPQHF
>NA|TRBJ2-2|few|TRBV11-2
TGTGCCAGCAGCTTAGTGGGGGACACCGGGGAGCTGTTTTTT
CASSLVGDTGELFF
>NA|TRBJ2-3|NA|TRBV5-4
TGTGCCAGCAGCCTAAGCACAGATACGCAGTATTTT
CASSLSTDTQYF
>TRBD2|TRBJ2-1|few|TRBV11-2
TGTGCCAGCAGCTTAGAATGGCTGGAGTGGCTAGCGGACTACAATGAGCAGTTCTTC
CASSLEWLEWLADYNEQFF
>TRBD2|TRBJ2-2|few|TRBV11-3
TGTGCCAGCAGCTTAGTAGCGGGAGTGCTGTTTTTT
CASSLVAGVLFF
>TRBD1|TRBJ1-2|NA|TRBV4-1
TGCGCCAGCAGCCAACCCAGAACAGGGGGCAACTATGGCTACACCTTC
CASSQPRTGGNYGYTF
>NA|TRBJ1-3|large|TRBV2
TGTGCCAGCAGGAAAGACACCTACTCTGGAAACACCATATATTTT
CASRKDTYSGNTIYF
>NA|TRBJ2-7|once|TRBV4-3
TGCGCCAGCAGCCAAGATGGCACAGGTACAAGCTCCTACGAGCAGTACTTC
CASSQDGTGTSSYEQYF
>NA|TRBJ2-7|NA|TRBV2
TGTGCCAGCAGCGAGTCCCGGACCGGTGAGTACTTC
CASSESRTGEYF
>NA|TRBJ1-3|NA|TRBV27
TGTGCCAGCAGCCTACAGGTGGTCTCTGGAAACACCATATATTTT
CASSLQVVSGNTIYF